Presented here are 11 T cell receptor beta chains from one specimen sequenced in a study of blood T cell repertoires in COVID-19. Here immunoSEQ multiplex PCR was the method, and the copy in TCRdb shows in-frame clones only, minus some. The data contain approximately 130,000 clones, more than 65% of them singletons. The sequenced material came from peripheral blood. The receptors were sampled from an older woman with acute or convalescent COVID-19.

The chain has TRBV5-1 and TRBJ2-5; D gene unclear. This CDR3 comprises 14 residues. Germline V gene data show CDR1 as SGHRS and CDR2 as YFSETQ. The V end lost 1 base, the J end lost 3 bases, and 10 bases lay between the germline ends. The CDR3 sequence is CASSLNQVEETQYF. DNA of the CDR3: TGCGCCAGCAGCTTGAACCAGGTGGAAGAGACCCAGTACTTC.

This chain joins TRBV19 and TRBJ1-1, with 7 bases aligning to TRBD1. This CDR3 is 13 amino acids long. Trimming at V came to 8 bases and at J to 1 base, leaving 4 bases not matched to a gene. Germline CDR1 and CDR2: LNHDA and SQIVND (reference sequence). The CDR3 bases are TGTGCCAGTGCGGACAGGCGGAACACTGAAGCTTTCTTT. It encodes CASADRRNTEAFF.

This chain connects TRBV6-5 to TRBJ2-3, with D perhaps matching TRBD1 (7 bases). The V gene's germline CDR1 is MNHEY and CDR2 SVGAGI. This CDR3 contains 16 residues. The V end was cut by 3 bases, the J end by 1 base, with 14 bases between. The chain's CDR3 is CASSYWGGTGTDTQYF. CDR3 coding DNA: TGTGCCAGCAGTTATTGGGGCGGGACAGGCACAGATACGCAGTATTTT.

The chain links TRBV19 to TRBJ2-5; 12 bases match TRBD2. Germline-derived CDR1 and CDR2 are LNHDA and SQIVND (reference sequence). This CDR3 comprises 14 residues. Unmatched junction bases numbered 4, after V lost 9 bases and J lost 2 bases. The CDR3 sequence is CASRGLAGQETQYF. CDR3 in DNA: TGTGCCAGCCGAGGACTAGCGGGGCAAGAGACCCAGTACTTC.

The chain joins TRBV5-4 to TRBJ1-6; tentative D call: TRBD1 (6 bases). Trimming took off 3 bases at V and 7 bases at J, with 11 bases between the two ends. The V gene's germline CDR1 is SGHNT and CDR2 YYREEE (reference sequence). This CDR3 is built from 14 residues. This chain's CDR3 is CASSSTTGNSPLHF. The CDR3 DNA sequence: TGTGCCAGCAGCTCGACCACAGGGAATTCACCCCTCCACTTT.

This clone occurred once. The rearrangement joins TRBV7-9 to TRBJ2-7; 11 nucleotides line up with TRBD2. In germline, CDR1 is SEHNR, CDR2 FQNEAQ (reference sequence). V gave up 5 bases and J gave up 0 bases; unmatched junction bases: 15. The CDR3 runs 19 residues. CDR3 DNA: TGTGCCAGCAGCAAGACAACCGGGACTAGCGGCCCTAGCTCCTACGAGCAGTACTTC. It encodes CASSKTTGTSGPSSYEQYF.

This clone was observed a handful of times. This chain joins TRBV3-1 (or the pseudogene TRBV3-2) and TRBJ2-7; D uncertain. The CDR3 is 14 amino acids. V was clipped by 0 bases and J by 6 bases, with 12 bases between them. Germline assignment: CDR1 LGHDT and CDR2 YNNKEL (reference sequence). As DNA, the CDR3 is TGTGCCAGCAGCCAAGAGGGCCTCGCCTCCGAGCAGTACTTC. Amino acids: CASSQEGLASEQYF.

CDR3 nucleotide sequence: TGTGCCATCAGGACGACAGGGTTCAGCACAGATACGCAGTATTTT. Amino acids: CAIRTTGFSTDTQYF. This chain connects TRBV10-3 to TRBJ2-3, with 7 positions matching TRBD1. The CDR3 totals 15 residues. The V segment lost 6 bases and the J segment 0 bases; nucleotides outside the gene matches: 6. Germline CDR1 is ENHRY and CDR2 is SYGVKD.

The gene calls are TRBV21-1 and TRBJ2-6; no DNA check was done on the table's D call, TRBD1. TRBV21-1 is a pseudogene locus. There are 14 residues in the CDR3. CDR3 in amino acids: CASIYRRGANVLTF. In DNA form, the CDR3 reads TGTGCCAGCATCTACAGAAGAGGGGCCAACGTCCTGACTTTC.

This clone was counted between two and nine times. The V call is TRBV11-2, the J call TRBJ2-7, with TRBD1 identical over 7 bases. V lost 1 base to trimming and J lost 0 bases; unmatched junction nucleotides: 6. Germline assignment: CDR1 SGHAT and CDR2 FQNNGV. The CDR3 runs to 16 residues. CDR3 DNA sequence: TGTGCCAGCAGCTTAGCACAGGGGTATAGCTCCTACGAGCAGTACTTC. This sequence encodes CASSLAQGYSSYEQYF.

The rearrangement uses TRBV5-6 and TRBJ1-2; D not certain. Germline V gives CDR1 SGHDT, CDR2 YYEEEE. Trimming shortened V by 0 bases and J by 4 bases, and 7 bases separated the two germline ends. The CDR3 loop spans 13 amino acids. CDR3 protein: CASSLGTIYGYTF. The DNA for the CDR3 is TGTGCCAGCAGCTTGGGCACAATCTATGGCTACACCTTC. The variable domain in full, completed from reference TRBV5-6 and TRBJ1-2, reads DAGVTQSPTHLIKTRGQQVTLRCSPKSGHDTVSWYQQALGQGPQFIFQYYEEEERQRGNFPDRFSGHQFPNYSSELNVNALLLGDSALYLCASSLGTIYGYTFGSGTRLTVV.